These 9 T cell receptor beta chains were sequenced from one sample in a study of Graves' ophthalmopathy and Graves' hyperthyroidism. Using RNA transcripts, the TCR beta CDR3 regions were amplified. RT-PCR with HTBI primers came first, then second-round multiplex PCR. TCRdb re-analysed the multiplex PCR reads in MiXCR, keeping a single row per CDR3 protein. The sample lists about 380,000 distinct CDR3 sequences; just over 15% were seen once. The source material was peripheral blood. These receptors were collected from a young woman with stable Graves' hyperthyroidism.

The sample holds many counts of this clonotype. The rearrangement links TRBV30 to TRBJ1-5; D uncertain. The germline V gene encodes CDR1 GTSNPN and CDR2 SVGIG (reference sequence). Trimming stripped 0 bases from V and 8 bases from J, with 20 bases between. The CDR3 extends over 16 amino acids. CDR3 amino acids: CAWSVTIGEECEPQHF. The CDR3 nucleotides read TGTGCCTGGAGTGTCACGATCGGGGAGGAATGTGAGCCCCAGCATTTT.

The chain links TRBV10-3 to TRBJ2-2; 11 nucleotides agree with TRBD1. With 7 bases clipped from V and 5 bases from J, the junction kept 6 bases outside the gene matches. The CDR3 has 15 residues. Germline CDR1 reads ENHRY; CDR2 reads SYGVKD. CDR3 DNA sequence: TGTGCCATCACCCAGGACAGGGGGCTTACCGGGGAGCTGTTTTTT. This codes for CAITQDRGLTGELFF.

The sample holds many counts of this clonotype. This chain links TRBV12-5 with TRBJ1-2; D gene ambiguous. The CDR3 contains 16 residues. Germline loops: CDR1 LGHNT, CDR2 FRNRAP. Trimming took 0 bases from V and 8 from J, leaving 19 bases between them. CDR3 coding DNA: TGTGCTAGTGGTTTGGTACTCAGGTCCCGGGCGTTGGGCTACACCTTC. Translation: CASGLVLRSRALGYTF.

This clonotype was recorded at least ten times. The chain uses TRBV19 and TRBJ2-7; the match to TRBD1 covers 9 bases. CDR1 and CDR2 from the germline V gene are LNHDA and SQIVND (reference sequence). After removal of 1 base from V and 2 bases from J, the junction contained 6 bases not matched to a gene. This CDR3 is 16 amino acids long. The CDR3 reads CASSIAHGTGTYEQYF. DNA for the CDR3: TGTGCCAGTAGTATAGCCCATGGGACAGGGACCTACGAGCAGTACTTC.

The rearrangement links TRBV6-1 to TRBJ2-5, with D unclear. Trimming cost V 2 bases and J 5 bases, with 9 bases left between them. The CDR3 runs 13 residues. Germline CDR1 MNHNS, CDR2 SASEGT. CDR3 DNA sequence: TGTGCCAGCAGTGAAATAACGAGGGAGACCCAGTACTTC. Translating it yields CASSEITRETQYF.

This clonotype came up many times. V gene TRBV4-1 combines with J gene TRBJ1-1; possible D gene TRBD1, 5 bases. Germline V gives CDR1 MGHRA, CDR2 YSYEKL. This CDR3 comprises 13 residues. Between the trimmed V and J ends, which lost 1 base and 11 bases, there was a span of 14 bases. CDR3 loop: CASSQGIVRGAFF. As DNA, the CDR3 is TGCGCCAGCAGCCAAGGGATCGTGAGGGGCGCTTTCTTT.

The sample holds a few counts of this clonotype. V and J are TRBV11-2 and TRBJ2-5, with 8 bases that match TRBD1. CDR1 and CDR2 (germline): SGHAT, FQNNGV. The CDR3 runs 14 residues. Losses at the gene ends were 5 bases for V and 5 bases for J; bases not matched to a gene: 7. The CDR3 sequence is CASSPRTGYETQYF. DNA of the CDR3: TGTGCCAGCAGCCCCCGGACAGGGTATGAGACCCAGTACTTC. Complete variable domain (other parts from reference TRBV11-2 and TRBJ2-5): EAGVAQSPRYKIIEKRQSVAFWCNPISGHATLYWYQQILGQGPKLLIQFQNNGVVDDSQLPKDRFSAERLKGVDSTLKIQPAKLEDSAVYLCASSPRTGYETQYFGPGTRLLVL.

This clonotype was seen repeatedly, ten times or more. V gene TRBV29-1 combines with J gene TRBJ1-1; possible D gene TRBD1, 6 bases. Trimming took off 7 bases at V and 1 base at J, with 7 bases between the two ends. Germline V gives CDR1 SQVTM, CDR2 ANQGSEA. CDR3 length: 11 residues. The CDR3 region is CSAGQNTEAFF. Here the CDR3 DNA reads TGCAGCGCGGGACAGAACACTGAAGCTTTCTTT.

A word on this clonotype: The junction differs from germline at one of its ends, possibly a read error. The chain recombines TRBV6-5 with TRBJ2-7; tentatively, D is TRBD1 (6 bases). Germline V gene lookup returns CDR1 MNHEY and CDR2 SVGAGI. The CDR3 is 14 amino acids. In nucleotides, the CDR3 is TGTGCCATCAGTTACAGGGCCCCGGGGTACGAGCAGTACTTC. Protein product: CAISYRAPGYEQYF.